Included here is one TCR beta chain sequence, with context. These data come from a study of blood T cell repertoires in COVID-19. Participants were aged about 18 to 100 years from roughly 25 US areas. This CDR3 spans 13 amino acids. CDR1 and CDR2 (germline): MGHRA, YSYEKL. V shed 0 bases and J shed 8 bases, with 10 bases lying between them. Libraries were prepared by immunoSEQ multiplex PCR; TCRdb keeps only in-frame clonotypes and omits some of them. Of hundreds of thousands of clones in the sample, 80% to 90% are singletons; the top ten hold over 2%. V and J are TRBV4-1 and TRBJ1-1; D is unresolved. The sequence came from a woman aged 18-30 years who had recovered from COVID-19. Sequencing used PBMCs or T cells enriched from blood (not recorded which). The CDR3 spells CASSQDQKTEAFF. The CDR3 DNA is TGCGCCAGCAGCCAAGATCAGAAAACAGAAGCTTTCTTT.